One sample yielded the 25 T cell receptor beta chains listed below, sequenced in a study of T cell responses to AZD1222 COVID-19 vaccine. The table came from immunoSEQ multiplex PCR; TCRdb's copy has only in-frame clones and leaves some out. The sample contains more than 75,000 clones, approximately 90% of which appear only once. The sequencing here drew on peripheral blood, taken on day 0 of AZD1222 vaccination. Receptors were obtained from an adult in good health.

The chain uses TRBV5-5 and TRBJ1-1, with D unresolved. CDR1 and CDR2 (germline): SGHKS, YYEKEE (reference sequence). CDR3 length: 14 residues. Trimming took off 4 bases at V and 1 base at J, with 11 bases between the two ends. CDR3 sequence: CASSLQPENTEAFF. The CDR3 DNA reads as TGTGCCAGCAGCCTACAACCAGAGAACACTGAAGCTTTCTTT.

The sample holds one count of this clone. CDR3 in DNA: TGCGCCAGCAGCTGGGACAGCTCCTACAATGAGCAGTTCTTC. It codes for CASSWDSSYNEQFF. The chain recombines TRBV5-1 with TRBJ2-1; TRBD1 matches 7 bases. Germline CDR1 SGHRS, CDR2 YFSETQ. Unmatched junction bases numbered 0, after V lost 3 bases and J lost 0 bases. The CDR3 contains 14 residues.

CDR3 sequence: CASSPDGGYEQYF. The CDR3 DNA sequence: TGTGCCAGCAGCCCCGATGGGGGGTACGAGCAGTACTTC. V usage is TRBV5-4 and J usage is TRBJ2-7, with a tentative D call TRBD2 (6 bases). This CDR3 region has 13 residues. Per the germline V gene, CDR1 is SGHNT and CDR2 is YYREEE (reference sequence). V lost 4 bases to trimming and J lost 4 bases, with 12 bases between them.

CDR3 nucleotides: TGTGCCAGCTCCCTACCGAGTGGCGGGGAGCTGTTTTTT. As protein: CASSLPSGGELFF. The chain employs TRBV18 and TRBJ2-2; D remains unclear. Looked up from germline, CDR1 is KGHSH and CDR2 is LQKENI. The ends were cut back, 6 bases at V and 7 bases at J, with 12 bases in the middle. The CDR3 has 13 residues.

As for this clone: One junction end disagrees with the germline gene, perhaps due to a read error. The J gene is TRBJ1-2, the V gene TRBV3-1 (or the pseudogene TRBV3-2), with no clear D. Germline assignment: CDR1 LGHDT and CDR2 YNNKEL (reference sequence). CDR3 length equals 14 residues. CDR3 in DNA: TGTGCCAGCAGCCCCTCAGAGGGAGACTACGGCTACACCTTC. This sequence encodes CASSPSEGDYGYTF.

V gene TRBV10-3 combines with J gene TRBJ1-2; no definite D call. V dropped 0 bases and J dropped 3 bases, with 5 bases sitting between them. The CDR3 runs 13 residues. Germline-derived CDR1 and CDR2 are ENHRY and SYGVKD. The CDR3 here is CAISESDYYGYTF. CDR3 nucleotide sequence: TGTGCCATCAGTGAGTCAGACTACTATGGCTACACCTTC.

This clone was seen a few times. J is TRBJ1-2 and V is TRBV3-1 (or the pseudogene TRBV3-2); D unresolved. The V gene lost 0 bases and the J gene lost 1 base, with 3 bases spanning the gap. CDR3 length equals 13 residues. The V gene's germline CDR1 is LGHDT and CDR2 YNNKEL (reference sequence). The CDR3 is CASSQDNNYGYTF. In DNA form, the CDR3 reads TGTGCCAGCAGCCAAGACAATAACTATGGCTACACCTTC.

This sequence joins TRBV4-1 and TRBJ2-1, with D perhaps given as TRBD1 or TRBD2 (6 bases each). The CDR3 has 15 residues. V lost 0 bases and J lost 4, with 10 bases in between. Looked up from germline, CDR1 is MGHRA and CDR2 is YSYEKL. CDR3 sequence: CASSQDRGLYNEQFF. CDR3 coding DNA: TGCGCCAGCAGCCAAGACCGGGGGCTTTACAATGAGCAGTTCTTC.

This clone was seen only once. The chain links TRBV4-3 to TRBJ1-4; D gene unclear. Trimming took 4 bases from V and 4 from J, leaving 19 bases between them. The length of the CDR3 is 17 residues. The germline gives CDR1 LGHNA, CDR2 YSLEER. CDR3 bases: TGCGCCAGCAGCCCGCCGAGCCAGGCAGGCCATAATGAAAAACTGTTTTTT. It yields the protein CASSPPSQAGHNEKLFF.

The chain employs TRBV6-5 and TRBJ1-1, with D possibly TRBD1 on 5 matching bases. Germline V CDR1 and CDR2: MNHEY, SVGAGI. Trimming cost V 8 bases and J 10 bases, with 23 bases left between them. The length of the CDR3 is 14 residues. CDR3 residues: CASGPGRTFGGAFF. The CDR3 nucleotides are TGTGCCAGCGGACCGGGACGGACCTTTGGGGGAGCTTTCTTT.

Regarding this clone: Other DNA sequences within the sample encode an identical CDR3. The chain carries TRBV5-1 and TRBJ2-1; 11 nucleotides line up with TRBD1. Germline assignment: CDR1 SGHRS and CDR2 YFSETQ. J gave up 7 bases and V 1 base, and 4 bases lay outside the gene matches. The CDR3 runs 15 residues. DNA of the CDR3: TGCGCCAGCAGCTTGAGGGACAGGGGGAGGAATGAGCAGTTCTTC. Encoded protein: CASSLRDRGRNEQFF.

This rearrangement joins TRBV28 to TRBJ1-1, with 7 bases aligning to TRBD1. The CDR3 is 14 residues long. V lost 6 bases to trimming and J lost 0 bases; unmatched junction nucleotides: 4. Germline V gene lookup returns CDR1 MDHEN and CDR2 SYDVKM. The CDR3 DNA reads as TGTGCCAGCAGAAACAGGGGTGTGAACACTGAAGCTTTCTTT. Translating it yields CASRNRGVNTEAFF.

This chain uses TRBV28 with TRBJ1-2, with D perhaps TRBD1 (6 bases). Germline loops: CDR1 MDHEN, CDR2 SYDVKM. Trimming cost V 5 bases and J 5 bases, with 21 bases left between them. The CDR3 is 16 residues long. CDR3 loop: CASSPTGTPSLYGYTF. DNA for the CDR3: TGTGCCAGCAGTCCAACCGGGACACCGTCTCTGTATGGCTACACCTTC.

The rearrangement joins TRBV28 to TRBJ1-5, with 12 bases fitting TRBD1. The V segment lost 5 bases and the J segment 5 bases; nucleotides outside the gene matches: 13. The length of the CDR3 is 18 residues. Germline V gene lookup returns CDR1 MDHEN and CDR2 SYDVKM. The CDR3: CASSLPPFGTGGHQPQHF. CDR3 DNA: TGTGCCAGCAGTCTTCCGCCCTTCGGGACAGGGGGCCATCAGCCCCAGCATTTT. Combining the CDR3 with reference TRBV28 and TRBJ1-5 gives the whole variable domain DVKVTQSSRYLVKRTGEKVFLECVQDMDHENMFWYRQDPGLGLRLIYFSYDVKMKEKGDIPEGYSVSREKKERFSLILESASTNQTSMYLCASSLPPFGTGGHQPQHFGDGTRLSIL.

The rearrangement joins TRBV5-1 to TRBJ2-5, with D maybe TRBD1 (6 bases). Germline assignment: CDR1 SGHRS and CDR2 YFSETQ. The CDR3 runs to 13 residues. Trimming took 2 bases from V and 5 from J, leaving 10 bases between them. The CDR3 sequence is CASSFGTIETQYF. In DNA, the CDR3 is TGCGCCAGCAGCTTCGGGACAATCGAGACCCAGTACTTC.

The rearrangement uses TRBV9 and TRBJ2-2, with D tentatively TRBD1 (6 bases). Germline assignment: CDR1 SGDLS and CDR2 YYNGEE. Trimming took off 3 bases at V and 6 bases at J, with 15 bases between the two ends. The CDR3 has 15 residues. The DNA for the CDR3 is TGTGCCAGCAGCGCGGGACACCTCGGAGCCGGGGAGCTGTTTTTT. Its translation: CASSAGHLGAGELFF.

This clone appeared once. The V gene is TRBV5-4, the J gene TRBJ2-1, with 12 bases fitting TRBD2. Germline loops: CDR1 SGHNT, CDR2 YYREEE (reference sequence). Trimming cost V 4 bases and J 2 bases; bases outside gene matches: 4. The CDR3 runs 16 residues. The DNA of the CDR3 is TGTGCCAGCAGCCCCGGACTAGCGGGAACCTACAATGAGCAGTTCTTC. Translating it yields CASSPGLAGTYNEQFF. Full variable domain (remainder filled in from reference TRBV5-4 and TRBJ2-1): ETGVTQSPTHLIKTRGQQVTLRCSSQSGHNTVSWYQQALGQGPQFIFQYYREEENGRGNFPPRFSGLQFPNYSSELNVNALELDDSALYLCASSPGLAGTYNEQFFGPGTRLTVL.

This sequence joins TRBV7-8 and TRBJ1-6; D may be TRBD1 (5 bases). Germline values: CDR1 SGHVS, CDR2 FQNEAQ. The germline V and J ends were trimmed by 0 bases and 0 bases, with 12 bases remaining between them. This CDR3 region has 18 residues. The CDR3 coding sequence is TGTGCCAGCAGCTTAGCGTTAGGGACGAGCTCCTATAATTCACCCCTCCACTTT. Translated, it gives CASSLALGTSSYNSPLHF. The whole variable domain, remainder taken from reference TRBV7-8 and TRBJ1-6, is GAGVSQSPRYKVAKRGQDVALRCDPISGHVSLFWYQQALGQGPEFLTYFQNEAQLDKSGLPSDRFFAERPEGSVSTLKIQRTQQEDSAVYLCASSLALGTSSYNSPLHFGNGTRLTVT.

J is TRBJ2-5 and V is TRBV14; D is ambiguous. In germline, CDR1 is SGHDN, CDR2 FVKESK. The V and J ends lost 2 bases and 0 bases respectively, with 7 bases between them. The CDR3 sequence is 14 residues long. CDR3 amino acids: CASSQSFYQETQYF. In nucleotides, the CDR3 is TGTGCCAGCAGCCAAAGTTTCTACCAAGAGACCCAGTACTTC.

The rearrangement links TRBV5-1 to TRBJ2-6; perhaps TRBD1 as D (5 bases). The germline V gene encodes CDR1 SGHRS and CDR2 YFSETQ. Deletions cut 3 bases from V and 0 bases from J, with 7 bases between. The CDR3 is 15 residues long. The chain's CDR3 is CASSSQVSGANVLTF. As DNA, the CDR3 is TGCGCCAGCAGCTCACAGGTCTCTGGGGCCAACGTCCTGACTTTC.

This clone occurred a few times. The chain couples TRBV5-4 to TRBJ2-5; D remains ambiguous. Trimming left V 2 bases short and J 4 bases short, with 9 bases between. Germline CDR1 SGHNT, CDR2 YYREEE (reference sequence). The CDR3 totals 13 residues. CDR3 nucleotide sequence: TGTGCCAGCAGCTTTGTGATCGGAGAGACCCAGTACTTC. It yields the protein CASSFVIGETQYF.

The rearrangement uses TRBV6-8 and TRBJ2-1; 8 bases are a match to TRBD2. V gave up 6 bases and J gave up 6 bases; unmatched junction bases: 4. Germline V gene data show CDR1 as MNHGY and CDR2 as SAAAGT. There are 13 residues in the CDR3. The CDR3 loop reads CASRLAALNEQFF. For the CDR3, the DNA is TGTGCCAGCAGACTAGCGGCCCTCAATGAGCAGTTCTTC.

The chain combines TRBV6-5 with TRBJ2-7; 9 nucleotides line up with TRBD1. This CDR3 region has 16 residues. In germline, CDR1 is MNHEY, CDR2 SVGAGI. With 2 bases clipped from V and 1 base from J, the junction kept 6 bases outside the gene matches. CDR3 in DNA: TGTGCCAGCAGTTACGGAGACGGGACAGGGTCCTACGAGCAGTACTTC. It codes for CASSYGDGTGSYEQYF.

The V and J genes are TRBV5-1 and TRBJ1-1, with TRBD1 as a possible D gene (6 bases). The V gene lost 2 bases and the J gene lost 4 bases, with 15 bases spanning the gap. The CDR3 contains 15 residues. Germline assignment: CDR1 SGHRS and CDR2 YFSETQ. In DNA form, the CDR3 reads TGCGCCAGCAGCTTCAGGGAGGGGGGATTCACTGAAGCTTTCTTT. It is translated as CASSFREGGFTEAFF.

The chain is built from TRBV19 and TRBJ2-1, with 11 bases fitting TRBD2. Germline V lookup: CDR1 LNHDA, CDR2 SQIVND (reference sequence). The CDR3 spans 14 residues. With V trimmed by 10 bases and J by 3 bases, 5 bases remained unmatched. Written as DNA, the CDR3 is TGTGCCACGACTACTAGCGGGAGCTACAATGAGCAGTTCTTC. This translates into CATTTSGSYNEQFF.